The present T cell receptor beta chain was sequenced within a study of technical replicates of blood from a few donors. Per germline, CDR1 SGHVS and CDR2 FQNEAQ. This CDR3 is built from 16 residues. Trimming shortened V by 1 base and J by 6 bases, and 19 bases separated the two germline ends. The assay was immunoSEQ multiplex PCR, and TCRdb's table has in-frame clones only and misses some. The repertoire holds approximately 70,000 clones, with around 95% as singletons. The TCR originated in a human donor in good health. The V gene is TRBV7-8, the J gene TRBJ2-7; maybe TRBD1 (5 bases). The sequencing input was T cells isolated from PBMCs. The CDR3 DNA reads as TGTGCCAGCAGCTTAGAATTGGGCCAGGGTGGCCGCGAGCAGTACTTC. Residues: CASSLELGQGGREQYF.